The following is a T cell receptor beta chain sequence with its context. The data stem from a study of control samples from healthy donors and cancer patients. Trimming removed 4 bases from V and 5 bases from J; junction bases left unmatched: 11. Germline lookup yields CDR1 SGHRS and CDR2 YFSETQ. CDR3 size: 16 residues. TCRdb's copy holds only in-frame clones and misses some; the assay was immunoSEQ multiplex PCR. This sample has 110,000 to 150,000 clones; roughly 92% occur once, and the top ten carry approximately 10%. Sequencing was performed on blood. This TCR was recovered from a man between 25 and 39 years old in good health. The chain combines TRBV5-1 with TRBJ2-5; 10 bases match TRBD2. The CDR3 is CASSQEVASGSETQYF. CDR3 sequence (DNA): TGCGCCAGCAGCCAGGAAGTGGCTAGCGGGAGCGAGACCCAGTACTTC.